These 26 T cell receptor beta chains share one sample of origin, sequenced in a study of T cells in Graves' hyperthyroidism and ophthalmopathy. The CDR3 regions of TCR beta were amplified from RNA transcripts. Using the HTBI primer set, a first-round RT-PCR was run on the TCR CDR3. TCRdb passed the multiplex PCR reads through MiXCR, listing each CDR3 protein once. The sample shows more than 500,000 distinct CDR3 sequences, 35% to 55% of them seen only once. Input material: peripheral blood or thyroid tissue (not recorded which). These receptors were taken from an adult woman with Graves' disease, either hyperthyroidism or ophthalmopathy (not recorded which).

This clonotype has ten or more counts. The chain is built from TRBV12-3 or TRBV12-4 and TRBJ2-5; D call uncertain. Trimming pared 6 bases from V and 5 bases from J, leaving 16 bases between. The CDR3 consists of 14 residues. CDR3 region: CASRGSSLGETQYF. The CDR3, as DNA: TGTGCCAGCAGGGGCAGTTCCTTGGGGGAGACCCAGTACTTC.

This clonotype was seen only a few times. This rearrangement joins TRBV5-4 to TRBJ1-2; 8 nucleotides align to TRBD1. The trim removed 4 bases at V and 7 bases at J, leaving 6 bases unmatched. The germline CDR1 and CDR2 sequences are SGHNT and YYREEE (reference sequence). The CDR3 covers 13 residues. The CDR3 here is CASSPDREPGYTF. The CDR3 coding sequence is TGTGCCAGCAGCCCGGACAGGGAGCCTGGCTACACCTTC. The full variable domain, rest sourced from reference TRBV5-4 and TRBJ1-2, is ETGVTQSPTHLIKTRGQQVTLRCSSQSGHNTVSWYQQALGQGPQFIFQYYREEENGRGNFPPRFSGLQFPNYSSELNVNALELDDSALYLCASSPDREPGYTFGSGTRLTVV.

This clonotype was seen a few times. The V and J genes are TRBV19 and TRBJ2-5; 7 bases fit TRBD2. With V trimmed by 11 bases and J by 10 bases, 13 bases remained unmatched. The CDR3 has 12 residues. Germline lookup yields CDR1 LNHDA and CDR2 SQIVND (reference sequence). As DNA, the CDR3 is TGTGCCTGCTCGGGGACTACACCGGGCCAGTACTTC. It translates to CACSGTTPGQYF.

This clonotype was counted at least ten times. The chain couples TRBV20-1 to TRBJ2-7; D is ambiguous. V dropped 0 bases and J dropped 3 bases, with 12 bases sitting between them. CDR1 and CDR2 (germline): DFQATT, SNEGSKA (reference sequence). The CDR3 totals 14 residues. The CDR3 region is CSARDQDLFYEQYF. CDR3 coding DNA: TGCAGTGCTAGAGACCAGGACCTTTTCTACGAGCAGTACTTC.

CDR3 loop: CASVESGLAYEQYF. The CDR3 DNA is TGTGCCAGCGTAGAATCGGGACTAGCCTACGAGCAGTACTTC. The genes are TRBV25-1 and TRBJ2-7; 8 bases align to TRBD2. From germline, CDR1 is MGHDK and CDR2 SYGVNS. The CDR3 sequence is 14 residues long. J was trimmed by 2 bases and V by 8 bases; bases with no gene match: 8.

This clonotype was recorded at least ten times. The gene calls are TRBV20-1 and TRBJ1-1, with D maybe TRBD1 (5 bases). The CDR3 totals 18 residues. Germline CDR1 DFQATT, CDR2 SNEGSKA (reference sequence). The CDR3 nucleotides read TGCGGGGGGAACAGGCCCTCCCTCCAATACGGAGTGAACACTGAAGCTTTCTTT. Protein sequence: CGGNRPSLQYGVNTEAFF.

V is TRBV9 and J is TRBJ2-2, with D perhaps TRBD1 or TRBD2 (6 bases each). Deletions cut 4 bases from V and 4 bases from J, with 14 bases between. CDR1 is SGDLS and CDR2 is YYNGEE in the germline V gene. The CDR3 totals 15 residues. CDR3 sequence reads: CASSSDGGVTGELFF. The CDR3 DNA sequence: TGTGCCAGCAGCTCTGACGGGGGCGTCACCGGGGAGCTGTTTTTT.

V is TRBV19 and J is TRBJ1-1, with TRBD1 matching over 9 bases. After removal of 9 bases from V and 5 bases from J, the junction contained 7 bases not matched to a gene. Germline CDR1 and CDR2: LNHDA and SQIVND (reference sequence). The CDR3 consists of 13 residues. CDR3 bases: TGTGCCAGCAGGGGACAGGGATGGACTGAAGCTTTCTTT. Translation: CASRGQGWTEAFF.

The chain employs TRBV20-1 and TRBJ1-2; no definite D call. Germline CDR1 is DFQATT and CDR2 is SNEGSKA (reference sequence). There are 12 residues in the CDR3. V dropped 6 bases and J dropped 4 bases, with 12 bases sitting between them. In DNA form, the CDR3 reads TGCAGTGCCCCACGTTTAGTCTATGGCTACACCTTC. Amino acids: CSAPRLVYGYTF.

This clonotype has just one count. Just one base apart from a much larger clone, this may be a read error. V gene TRBV7-6 combines with J gene TRBJ1-5, with TRBD1 as a possible D gene (5 bases). Trimming removed 6 bases at V and 3 bases at J, with 15 bases between. The CDR3 sequence is 15 residues long. Germline CDR1 and CDR2: SGHVS and FNYEAQ. The CDR3 region has the DNA TGTGCCAGCAGACCCGGCAGGGATACCAATCAGCCCCAGCATTTT. As protein: CASRPGRDTNQPQHF.

J is TRBJ2-5 and V is TRBV10-2; D is uncertain. The CDR3 extends over 9 amino acids. Deletions cut 5 bases from V and 7 bases from J, with 2 bases between. Looked up from germline, CDR1 is WSHSY and CDR2 is SAAADI. For the CDR3, the DNA is TGCGCCAGCAGTTGGACCCAGTACTTC. It translates to CASSWTQYF.

This clonotype showed up many times. The V call is TRBV7-2, the J call TRBJ2-7, with D perhaps matching TRBD1 or TRBD2 (5 bases each). The CDR3 sequence is 17 residues long. CDR1 and CDR2 from the germline V gene are SGHTA and FQGNSA. Between the trimmed V and J ends, which lost 1 base and 2 bases, there was a span of 18 bases. This CDR3 reads CASSLGGLGEPPYEQYF. In nucleotides, the CDR3 is TGTGCCAGCAGCTTAGGGGGTTTGGGGGAGCCACCCTACGAGCAGTACTTC.

This clonotype was seen repeatedly, ten times or more. The gene calls are TRBV7-2 and TRBJ2-5; D not resolved. Germline lookup yields CDR1 SGHTA and CDR2 FQGNSA. The CDR3 is made up of 14 amino acids. CDR3 region: CAGRRTATEETQYF. CDR3 DNA sequence: TGTGCGGGTCGGAGAACAGCGACTGAAGAGACCCAGTACTTC. The full variable domain, with the rest looked up from reference TRBV7-2 and TRBJ2-5, is GAGVSQSPSNKVTEKGKDVELRCDPISGHTALYWYRQSLGQGLEFLIYFQGNSAPDKSGLPSDRFSAERTGGSVSTLTIQRTQQEDSAVYLCAGRRTATEETQYFGPGTRLLVL.

The rearrangement uses TRBV10-3 and TRBJ2-3, with D tentatively TRBD2 (6 bases). This CDR3 spans 15 amino acids. V was shortened by 8 bases and J by 6 bases, with 21 bases between the two germline ends. Germline-derived CDR1 and CDR2 are ENHRY and SYGVKD. The CDR3 is CAIASMRGLSDTQYF. The DNA of the CDR3 is TGTGCCATCGCGTCGATGAGGGGACTTTCGGATACGCAGTATTTT.

This clonotype was observed many times. The V gene is TRBV7-2, the J gene TRBJ1-6, with 9 bases matching TRBD1. Germline V gene lookup returns CDR1 SGHTA and CDR2 FQGNSA. CDR3 length: 16 amino acids. The V gene end was trimmed by 5 bases and the J gene end by 8 bases; junction bases not matched to a gene: 10. The CDR3 loop is CASSLIPGQGYSPLHF. In DNA, the CDR3 is TGTGCCAGCAGCCTAATCCCGGGACAGGGTTATTCACCCCTCCACTTT.

This clonotype was detected ten times or more. The chain couples TRBV5-6 to TRBJ1-2; D is ambiguous. V lost 4 bases to trimming and J lost 0 bases, with 7 bases between them. CDR3 length: 13 amino acids. Per germline, CDR1 SGHDT and CDR2 YYEEEE. CDR3 region: CASSISSNYGYTF. CDR3 DNA sequence: TGTGCCAGCAGCATCAGTTCTAACTATGGCTACACCTTC.

This clonotype showed up many times. The rearrangement joins TRBV29-1 to TRBJ1-2; D is uncertain. Between the trimmed V and J ends, which lost 6 bases and 8 bases, there was a span of 13 bases. The CDR3 is made up of 11 amino acids. Germline values: CDR1 SQVTM, CDR2 ANQGSEA. The CDR3 DNA is TGCAGCGTCCCCGGATCGGGAGGCTACACCTTC. This codes for CSVPGSGGYTF. Using reference TRBV29-1 and TRBJ1-2 for the parts outside the CDR3, the full variable domain is SAVISQKPSRDICQRGTSLTIQCQVDSQVTMMFWYRQQPGQSLTLIATANQGSEATYESGFVIDKFPISRPNLTFSTLTVSNMSPEDSSIYLCSVPGSGGYTFGSGTRLTVV.

There are many counts of this clonotype. CDR3 protein: CASVFRGNYEQYF. The CDR3 DNA sequence: TGTGCCAGCGTGTTTCGGGGCAACTACGAGCAGTACTTC. This rearrangement joins TRBV6-7 to TRBJ2-7; D assignment may be TRBD1 or TRBD2 (5 bases each). TRBV6-7 is sorted into the ORF group, with uncertain function. This CDR3 spans 13 amino acids. Trimming stripped 8 bases from V and 3 bases from J, with 14 bases between.

This sequence joins TRBV10-2 and TRBJ1-1; the D gene is possibly TRBD1 (6 bases). This CDR3 is built from 14 residues. Germline lookup yields CDR1 WSHSY and CDR2 SAAADI. V gave up 7 bases and J gave up 0 bases, with 12 bases separating them. CDR3 nucleotide sequence: TGCGCCAGCATACAGGGAAAAATGAACACTGAAGCTTTCTTT. As protein: CASIQGKMNTEAFF.

The J gene is TRBJ1-3, the V gene TRBV10-3, with TRBD1 identical over 7 bases. In germline, CDR1 is ENHRY, CDR2 SYGVKD. The V segment lost 6 bases and the J segment 2 bases; nucleotides outside the gene matches: 10. CDR3 length: 16 residues. For the CDR3, the DNA is TGTGCCATCAGCAGTGGAGGCACAGGGGCTGGAAACACCATATATTTT. This gives the protein CAISSGGTGAGNTIYF.

This clonotype was found many times. The rearrangement links TRBV19 to TRBJ1-4, with 9 bases fitting TRBD1. The CDR3 loop spans 13 amino acids. The germline V gene has CDR1 LNHDA and CDR2 SQIVND (reference sequence). The ends lost 7 bases at V and 6 bases at J; junction bases unmatched: 3. CDR3 nucleotides: TGTGCCAGTAAAGGACAGGGGTATGAAAAACTGTTTTTT. Its translation is CASKGQGYEKLFF. Full variable domain (outside the CDR3, taken from reference TRBV19 and TRBJ1-4): DGGITQSPKYLFRKEGQNVTLSCEQNLNHDAMYWYRQDPGQGLRLIYYSQIVNDFQKGDIAEGYSVSREKKESFPLTVTSAQKNPTAFYLCASKGQGYEKLFFGSGTQLSVL.

The V call is TRBV25-1, the J call TRBJ2-5; 9 bases map to TRBD2. Germline values: CDR1 MGHDK, CDR2 SYGVNS. V lost 5 bases, J lost 2 bases, and 6 bases stayed unmatched. This CDR3 has 15 amino acids. Here the CDR3 DNA reads TGTGCCAGCAGTAAGGAGCGGGGGGCACAAGAGACCCAGTACTTC. Translating gives CASSKERGAQETQYF.

This clonotype was found many times. This chain uses TRBV12-3 or TRBV12-4 with TRBJ1-2; unclear D gene. The CDR3 is 13 amino acids. The V end was cut by 7 bases, the J end by 6 bases, with 15 bases between. The CDR3 DNA follows: TGTGCCAGCACCTGGACGGTAGACAATGGCTACACCTTC. Translation: CASTWTVDNGYTF.

This clonotype was seen once. The CDR3 does not end in the conserved phenylalanine or tryptophan, so this is likely a read error. The DNA is left out, because the CDR3 cannot be placed on it with certainty; the CDR3 is given as TCRdb lists it. The rearrangement joins TRBV2 to TRBJ2-2. Per the germline V gene, CDR1 is SNHLY and CDR2 is FYNNEI. Both ends counted, the CDR3 spans 10 residues. This CDR3 reads CASSQSLGRQ.

The table lists this clonotype with many counts. An end of the junction differs from the germline gene, which may be a read error. The V gene is TRBV5-1, the J gene TRBJ1-1; D gene uncertain. The CDR3 is made up of 13 amino acids. The germline V gene encodes CDR1 SGHRS and CDR2 YFSETQ. CDR3 sequence (DNA): TGTGCCAGCAGCTTGGGGAAGAACACTGAAGCTTTCTTT. Translation: CASSLGKNTEAFF. The full variable domain, its missing parts supplied by reference TRBV5-1 and TRBJ1-1, is KAGVTQTPRYLIKTRGQQVTLSCSPISGHRSVSWYQQTPGQGLQFLFEYFSETQRNKGNFPGRFSGRQFSNSRSEMNVSTLELGDSALYLCASSLGKNTEAFFGQGTRLTVV.

This clonotype came up many times. V gene TRBV27 combines with J gene TRBJ2-5; D perhaps matches TRBD1 (6 bases). Germline CDR1 is MNHEY and CDR2 is SMNVEV (reference sequence). The CDR3 length is 14 residues. The V end lost 3 bases, the J end lost 5 bases, and 13 bases lay between the germline ends. CDR3 residues: CASSFIGGWETQYF. The CDR3 nucleotides read TGTGCCAGCAGTTTCATAGGGGGTTGGGAGACCCAGTACTTC.